The 18 T cell receptor beta chains in this list originate from one sample, sequenced in a study of T cell clones after liver transplantation. Method: immunoSEQ multiplex PCR; TCRdb's copy keeps in-frame clones and lacks some. In the table there are around 35,000 clones, around 94% of which are singletons. The specimen comprised CD8+ T cells from blood, sampled 12 months after liver transplant. Receptors originate from a human patient who received a liver transplant. Some T cells may trace back to the graft donor.

The chain recombines TRBV7-8 with TRBJ1-1, with 9 bases fitting TRBD1. The CDR3 is 16 amino acids. Germline V CDR1 and CDR2: SGHVS, FQNEAQ. The J segment lost 0 bases and the V segment lost 3 bases, leaving 5 bases of the junction unmatched. The DNA of the CDR3 is TGTGCCAGCAGCTTTTACAGGGGGCAAGTGAACACTGAAGCTTTCTTT. It specifies CASSFYRGQVNTEAFF.

The chain is built from TRBV11-3 and TRBJ2-7; D is uncertain. In germline, CDR1 is SGHNT, CDR2 YENEEA. This CDR3 has 14 residues. V dropped 4 bases and J dropped 5 bases, with 15 bases sitting between them. The CDR3 region has the DNA TGTGCCAGCAGCTACCGGGCCTACCTCAACGAGCAGTACTTC. Protein sequence: CASSYRAYLNEQYF.

For the CDR3, the DNA is TGTGCCAGCAGCGGGGGGACTAGCGGGAGGGCCGAGTCCTCCTACGAGCAGTACTTC. The encoded protein is CASSGGTSGRAESSYEQYF. This rearrangement joins TRBV5-4 to TRBJ2-7; 16 bases match TRBD2. This CDR3 region has 19 residues. V was clipped by 4 bases and J by 0 bases; unmatched bases: 10. Per the germline V gene, CDR1 is SGHNT and CDR2 is YYREEE (reference sequence).

The chain couples TRBV6-1 to TRBJ2-5, with 8 nucleotides matching TRBD1. The DNA matches TRBJ2-7 better at its end, which makes the J call doubtful. CDR1 MNHNS and CDR2 SASEGT come from the germline V gene. This CDR3 contains 16 residues. In DNA, the CDR3 is TGTGCCAGCAGTGAAGGTTTGACAGGGGCTTTGTACGAGCAGTACTTC. This translates into CASSEGLTGALYEQYF.

This chain connects TRBV4-3 to TRBJ2-2; 8 bases fit TRBD2. Germline V gene sequence: CDR1 LGHNA, CDR2 YSLEER. V lost 0 bases to trimming and J lost 7 bases; unmatched junction nucleotides: 10. The CDR3 length is 17 residues. The CDR3 DNA is TGCGCCAGCAGCCAAGATTTCGCGGGAGGAATGGACGGGGAGCTGTTTTTT. Its translation is CASSQDFAGGMDGELFF.

The V call is TRBV10-2, the J call TRBJ1-2; D ambiguous. V lost 8 bases to trimming and J lost 5 bases, with 24 bases between them. CDR1 is WSHSY, CDR2 SAAADI, per germline. The CDR3 consists of 16 residues. The CDR3 is CASLGSVERLGYGYTF. The CDR3 region has the DNA TGCGCCAGCCTCGGGAGCGTTGAAAGGCTGGGTTATGGCTACACCTTC.

The chain employs TRBV7-6 and TRBJ1-1; D not certain. The CDR3 covers 15 residues. The V end was cut by 1 base, the J end by 0 bases, with 9 bases between. The germline V gene encodes CDR1 SGHVS and CDR2 FNYEAQ. CDR3 DNA: TGTGCCAGCAGCTTAGAAGCCCAGTTGAACACTGAAGCTTTCTTT. This codes for CASSLEAQLNTEAFF.

J is TRBJ2-7 and V is TRBV6-6; 7 nucleotides match TRBD1. CDR1 and CDR2 from the germline V gene are MNHNY and SVGAGI (reference sequence). Losses at the gene ends were 4 bases for V and 7 bases for J; bases not matched to a gene: 4. The CDR3 is 12 amino acids. This chain's CDR3 is CASSWTGAEQYF. Here the CDR3 DNA reads TGTGCCAGCAGTTGGACAGGTGCGGAGCAGTACTTC.

V gene TRBV5-1 combines with J gene TRBJ1-2; TRBD1 might be the D (5 bases). CDR1 and CDR2 (germline): SGHRS, YFSETQ. V was pared by 4 bases and J by 0 bases, with 25 bases between. The length of the CDR3 is 19 residues. The CDR3 nucleotides are TGCGCCAGCAGCCCTCTGGGGGACCAGATCATATTAGCTAACTATGGCTACACCTTC. The encoded protein is CASSPLGDQIILANYGYTF.

The CDR3: CASSQRTVFGYTF. CDR3 DNA: TGTGCCAGCAGCCAAAGGACGGTATTCGGCTACACCTTC. V usage is TRBV16 and J usage is TRBJ1-2; D gene unclear. Trimming took 2 bases from V and 8 from J, leaving 12 bases between them. This CDR3 region has 13 residues. Germline V gene lookup returns CDR1 KGHSY and CDR2 FQNENV. Filled out from reference TRBV16 and TRBJ1-2, the complete variable domain reads GEEVAQTPKHLVRGEGQKAKLYCAPIKGHSYVFWYQQVLKNEFKFLISFQNENVFDETGMPKERFSAKCLPNSPCSLEIQATKLEDSAVYFCASSQRTVFGYTFGSGTRLTVV.

This chain connects TRBV7-9 to TRBJ2-7; D assignment may be TRBD1 or TRBD2 (6 bases each). The germline gives CDR1 SEHNR, CDR2 FQNEAQ (reference sequence). Trimming cost V 10 bases and J 6 bases, with 13 bases left between them. The CDR3 totals 11 residues. The CDR3 DNA is TGTGCCACAAGGAGGGGGGCCGAGCAGTACTTC. Its protein is CATRRGAEQYF.

V gene TRBV6-6 combines with J gene TRBJ1-1; no reliable D call. V was shortened by 2 bases and J by 6 bases, with 7 bases between the two germline ends. In germline, CDR1 is MNHNY, CDR2 SVGAGI (reference sequence). This CDR3 contains 12 residues. In DNA form, the CDR3 reads TGTGCCAGCAGTTACACCCAGGCTGAAGCTTTCTTT. It codes for CASSYTQAEAFF.

V is TRBV6-6 and J is TRBJ1-5; perhaps TRBD1 as D (6 bases). Germline CDR1 and CDR2: MNHNY and SVGAGI (reference sequence). The length of the CDR3 is 14 residues. V was clipped by 6 bases and J by 7 bases, with 16 bases between them. CDR3 bases: TGTGCCAGCAGGACCGGCTCAGGGGTCCAGCCCCAGCATTTT. Protein sequence: CASRTGSGVQPQHF.

V usage is TRBV6-6 and J usage is TRBJ2-7; D remains unclear. The CDR3 is 13 residues long. Germline lookup yields CDR1 MNHNY and CDR2 SVGAGI (reference sequence). V lost 0 bases to trimming and J lost 0 bases, with 3 bases between them. The CDR3 is CASSYSVSYEQYF. The CDR3 bases are TGTGCCAGCAGTTACTCCGTCTCCTACGAGCAGTACTTC.

This chain connects TRBV28 to TRBJ2-1, with D unresolved. Germline values: CDR1 MDHEN, CDR2 SYDVKM. The CDR3 runs 17 residues. V was cut by 3 bases and J by 0 bases, with 15 bases left in between. Here the CDR3 reads CASSLTVGSSSYNEQFF. The CDR3 nucleotides are TGTGCCAGCAGTTTGACCGTAGGGTCTAGCTCCTACAATGAGCAGTTCTTC.

The chain links TRBV2 to TRBJ2-4; 10 nucleotides agree with TRBD2. In germline, CDR1 is SNHLY, CDR2 FYNNEI. J gave up 0 bases and V 3 bases, and 8 bases lay outside the gene matches. There are 18 residues in the CDR3. The CDR3 is CASSETAGGPGAKNIQYF. The CDR3 coding sequence is TGTGCCAGCAGTGAGACAGCGGGAGGGCCGGGAGCCAAAAACATTCAGTACTTC.

The chain has TRBV11-3 and TRBJ1-1, with 8 positions matching TRBD1. Germline CDR1 and CDR2: SGHNT and YENEEA. This CDR3 is 17 amino acids long. V shed 5 bases, J shed 4 bases, and the junction held 15 bases outside the gene matches. This chain's CDR3 is CASSSHPWGTGATEAFF. The CDR3 region has the DNA TGTGCCAGCAGCAGTCACCCCTGGGGGACAGGTGCCACTGAAGCTTTCTTT.

J is TRBJ2-1 and V is TRBV28, with D possibly TRBD2 on 6 matching bases. In germline, CDR1 is MDHEN, CDR2 SYDVKM. V was cut by 5 bases and J by 2 bases, with 16 bases left in between. This CDR3 is 16 amino acids long. The CDR3 nucleotides read TGTGCCAGCAGTCACCCTAGCGAAGACACCTACAATGAGCAGTTCTTC. Protein product: CASSHPSEDTYNEQFF.